This TCR beta chain was captured in a study of CD8 T cells in ankylosing spondylitis. Molecular-barcoded quantitative 5'-RACE produced these TCR beta libraries. MiXCR, run by TCRdb on the 5' RACE reads, gives a single entry per CDR3 protein. The sample lists fewer than 250,000 distinct CDR3 sequences, about 30% occurring once. CDR1 is SGHVS, CDR2 FNYEAQ, per germline. There are 13 residues in the CDR3. The V end was cut by 5 bases, the J end by 4 bases, with 9 bases between. Study outcomes and limitations: Significant enrichment of disease-linked clones was reportedly seen in matched ankylosing spondylitis synovial fluid.

As concerns this clonotype: Its antigen is unidentified.

V and J are TRBV7-6 and TRBJ2-1; D unresolved. What was sequenced was blood, either unsorted or a sorted T cell fraction (not recorded which). The clonotype was recovered from a male donor with ankylosing spondylitis or in good health (not recorded which). CDR3 amino acids: CASSMTEYNEQFF. In nucleotides, the CDR3 is TGTGCCAGCAGCATGACCGAGTACAATGAGCAGTTCTTC.